Listed below are T cell receptor beta chains from one sample, sequenced in a study of regulatory T cells in long-lasting Graves disease. TCRdb fed the multiplex PCR reads into MiXCR, producing one record per CDR3 protein. The sample records fewer than 450,000 distinct CDR3 sequences, over 12% being singletons. This sample also belongs to another study, concerning T cells in Graves' hyperthyroidism and ophthalmopathy.

Sample: peripheral blood mononuclear cells (PBMCs), taken at new diagnosis, from a patient treated with antithyroid drugs. The receptors here all came from a woman aged 40-49 years with Graves disease. Each CDR3 is given with its conserved first and last residue. A D gene is named only where the DNA matches it firmly. Only some rows state a clone size, as once, few, many or a class for expanded clones.

J gene	clone size	V gene	D gene	CDR3 DNA	CDR3 protein
TRBJ2-2	.	TRBV4-1	.	TGCGCCAGCAGGCCTATACAGGGTGCCGGGGAGCTGTTTTTT	CASRPIQGAGELFF
TRBJ2-7	few	TRBV7-9	.	TGTGCCAGCAGCTTAGATGTCAGACGAAAGTACTTC	CASSLDVRRKYF
TRBJ2-7	many	TRBV28	TRBD2	TGTGCCAGCAGTTCAACCCCCGGGACTAGCGGGAGTGGTTACGAGCAGTACTTC	CASSSTPGTSGSGYEQYF
TRBJ2-1	many	TRBV7-8	.	TGTGCCAGCAGCTTAGTTTGGGGTTCCTACAATGAGCAGTTCTTC	CASSLVWGSYNEQFF
TRBJ2-3	few	TRBV9	TRBD2	TGTGCCAGCAGCGTCGGGACTAGCGGGAGTATGGCAGATACGCAGTATTTT	CASSVGTSGSMADTQYF
TRBJ2-2	few	TRBV5-1	TRBD2	TGCGCCAGCAGGCCTAGCGGGACCGGGGAGCTGTTTTTT	CASRPSGTGELFF
TRBJ2-1	many	TRBV29-1	TRBD2	TGCAGCGTTGAAGACCCCCGCCTAGCGGACAATGAGCAGTTCTTC	CSVEDPRLADNEQFF
TRBJ2-2	many	TRBV6-1	.	TGTGCCAGCAGTGCCCAGGCCGTGAACACCGGGGAGCTGTTTTTT	CASSAQAVNTGELFF
TRBJ1-3	many	TRBV12-3/TRBV12-4	TRBD1	TGTGCCAGCAGTGCGGGGACAGGGATCGATCCTGGAAACACCATATATTTT	CASSAGTGIDPGNTIYF
TRBJ2-2	many	TRBV5-8	.	TGTGCCAGCAGCTTGCGCCCAACCGGGGAGCTGTTTTTT	CASSLRPTGELFF
TRBJ2-5	many	TRBV11-2	.	TGTGCCAGCAGCTTACAAGAGGGAAGGCAAGAGACCCAGTACTTC	CASSLQEGRQETQYF
TRBJ2-2	.	TRBV20-1	.	TGCAGTGCCACTCCCGGGGCCGGGGAGCTGTTTTTT	CSATPGAGELFF
TRBJ2-7	many	TRBV28	.	TGTGCCAGCAGTCAGGGGCGGACCTACGAGCAGTACTTC	CASSQGRTYEQYF
TRBJ2-7	.	TRBV3-1	.	TGTGCCAGCAGCCAAGACTTGGACACCTCCTACGAGCAGTACTTC	CASSQDLDTSYEQYF
TRBJ2-7	.	TRBV20-1	.	TGCAGTGCAACCCGGGGCAGTTACCACGAGCAGTACTTC	CSATRGSYHEQYF
TRBJ2-5	many	TRBV2	.	TGTGCCAGCAGTGAAGCGGGAGGGGGCATGGAGACCCAGTACTTC	CASSEAGGGMETQYF
TRBJ2-5	many	TRBV18	TRBD1	TGTGCCAGCTCACCACCGGGACAGGGGGAGACCCAGTACTTC	CASSPPGQGETQYF
TRBJ2-1	many	TRBV2	TRBD2	TGTGCCAGCCAACTGACTAGCGAATACCCCAATGAGCAGTTCTTC	CASQLTSEYPNEQFF
TRBJ2-5	many	TRBV27	.	TGTGCCAGCCGGTATAGCTCCCTCCAAGAGACCCAGTACTTC	CASRYSSLQETQYF
TRBJ2-7	many	TRBV30	.	TGTGCCTGGAGTGCTGGCAGGGTCTACGAGCAGTACTTC	CAWSAGRVYEQYF
TRBJ2-7	few	TRBV6-2/TRBV6-3	.	TGTGCCAGCAGTTACACTACTGCAGGAGGCGCCGTTTGGCACTTC	CASSYTTAGGAVWHF
TRBJ2-3	.	TRBV19	.	TGTGCCAGTAGTATTGGGATGGCGCAGTATTTT	CASSIGMAQYF
TRBJ2-7	many	TRBV11-2	.	TGTGCCAGCAGCTCAACGGCTCGATACGAGCAGTACTTC	CASSSTARYEQYF
TRBJ2-4	.	TRBV12-3/TRBV12-4	TRBD1	TGTGCCAGCAGTCCCGGGACAGGGGGCGCGACGGGAAACATTCAGTACTTC	CASSPGTGGATGNIQYF
TRBJ2-5	.	TRBV10-3	TRBD1	TGTGCCACCAGTGATAACTCTAGGGGGCTGGGGGAGACCCAGTACTTC	CATSDNSRGLGETQYF
TRBJ1-1	few	TRBV28	.	TGTGCCAGCCGGGGAGAAGGGAACACTGAAGCTTTCTTT	CASRGEGNTEAFF
TRBJ2-3	.	TRBV19	.	TGTGCCAGTAGTACCGGGACTTTCACAGATACGCAGTGTTTT	CASSTGTFTDTQCF
TRBJ2-3	many	TRBV11-1	TRBD2	TGTGCCAGCAGCTTAAGGGCTAGCGGATTCACAGATACGCAGTATTTT	CASSLRASGFTDTQYF
TRBJ2-5	many	TRBV24-1	.	TGTGCCACCAGTGCTGGGTCCGGTGAGACCCAGTACTTC	CATSAGSGETQYF
TRBJ2-1	.	TRBV11-2	.	TGTGCCAGCAGCTATTGGGACAATGAGCAGTTCTTC	CASSYWDNEQFF
TRBJ2-1	.	TRBV9	TRBD2	TGTGCCAGCAGCCCGACTAGCGTCTATGAGCAGTTCTTC	CASSPTSVYEQFF
TRBJ2-1	.	TRBV20-1	.	TGCAGTACCCCTGGGCCTTACAATGAGCAGTTCTTC	CSTPGPYNEQFF
TRBJ1-5	.	TRBV28	.	TGTGCCAGCAGTTTAGTGTCTGGCCAGCCCCAGCATTTT	CASSLVSGQPQHF
TRBJ2-1	many	TRBV6-2/TRBV6-3	.	TGTGCCAGCAGTTACGGTGACAATGAGCAGTTCTTC	CASSYGDNEQFF
TRBJ1-4	.	TRBV19	.	TGTGCCACCAGCGTATCCAGGGCTGCCGATGAAAAACTGTTTTTT	CATSVSRAADEKLFF
TRBJ2-3	many	TRBV20-1	.	TGCAGTGCTCCCGGGCCGGCAGATACGCAGTATTTT	CSAPGPADTQYF
TRBJ2-5	many	TRBV28	.	TGTGCCAGCAGGTCCGGGACCCAAGAGACCCAGTACTTC	CASRSGTQETQYF
TRBJ1-3	many	TRBV6-1	.	TGTGCCAGCAGGCCGCCCCCCGGGTTCCCTTTGGGTGACACCATATATTTT	CASRPPPGFPLGDTIYF
TRBJ1-2	.	TRBV4-2	TRBD1	TGTGCCAGCAGCCAAGGGACAGGCCTCCAGTTTCCCTATGGCTACACCTTC	CASSQGTGLQFPYGYTF
TRBJ2-2	.	TRBV14	.	TGTGCCAGCAGCCAAGTTGGACCCCGGACGGCCGGGGAGCTGTTTTTT	CASSQVGPRTAGELFF
TRBJ2-3	many	TRBV20-1	.	TGCAGTGCTCCCGCCCAGACTAGCACAGATACGCAGTATTTT	CSAPAQTSTDTQYF
TRBJ2-7	.	TRBV6-1	TRBD1	TGTGCCAGCAGACCTGACAGGGGTTACGAGCAGTACTTC	CASRPDRGYEQYF
TRBJ2-2	many	TRBV11-2	.	TGTGCCAGCAGCTCCAAGTTCGACACCGGGGAGCTGTTTTTT	CASSSKFDTGELFF
TRBJ1-6	.	TRBV7-9	.	TGTGCCAGCAGCTTAGTCCCAGGGGTTAATTCACCCCTCCACTTT	CASSLVPGVNSPLHF
TRBJ2-1	many	TRBV11-2	.	TGTGCCAGCAGCTTAGTGGAGGGTATAGATGAGCAGTTCTTC	CASSLVEGIDEQFF
TRBJ1-4	.	TRBV5-4	.	TGTGCCAGCAGCTTGGAAATGGGGACCAATGAAAAACTGGTTTTT	CASSLEMGTNEKLVF
TRBJ2-2	.	TRBV28	TRBD2	TGTGCCAGCAGTCCGGGGGGTACGAACACCGGGGAGCTGTTTTTT	CASSPGGTNTGELFF
TRBJ2-7	.	TRBV2	.	TGTGCCAGCACGCTGGGGGGAGCCTCGGCCCACGAGCAGTACTTC	CASTLGGASAHEQYF
TRBJ1-1	few	TRBV27	.	TGTGCCAGCAGCCCGGGACACATCACTGAAGCTTTCTTT	CASSPGHITEAFF
TRBJ2-1	many	TRBV11-2	TRBD2	TGTGCCAGCAGTCTTGGACTAGCGGGAGAAAATGAGCAGTTCTTC	CASSLGLAGENEQFF
TRBJ2-4	few	TRBV28	.	TGTGCCAGCAGCTCGGACCAGGGGAGGGCCAAAAACATTCAGTACTTC	CASSSDQGRAKNIQYF
TRBJ2-2	many	TRBV12-3/TRBV12-4	.	TGTGCCAGCAGTTTAGTTGCAGGGTCGACCGGGGAGCTGTTTTTT	CASSLVAGSTGELFF
TRBJ1-5	many	TRBV12-3/TRBV12-4	TRBD1	TGTGCCAGCAGGGCAGGGGGCTCTCAGCCCCAGCATTTT	CASRAGGSQPQHF
TRBJ1-2	.	TRBV28	TRBD1	TGTGCCAGCAGCCGAAGGGGGCGAAGCTATGGCTACACCTTC	CASSRRGRSYGYTF
TRBJ2-3	few	TRBV28	.	TGTGCCAGCGGTCTTGGGACTCTCACAGATACGCAGTATTTT	CASGLGTLTDTQYF